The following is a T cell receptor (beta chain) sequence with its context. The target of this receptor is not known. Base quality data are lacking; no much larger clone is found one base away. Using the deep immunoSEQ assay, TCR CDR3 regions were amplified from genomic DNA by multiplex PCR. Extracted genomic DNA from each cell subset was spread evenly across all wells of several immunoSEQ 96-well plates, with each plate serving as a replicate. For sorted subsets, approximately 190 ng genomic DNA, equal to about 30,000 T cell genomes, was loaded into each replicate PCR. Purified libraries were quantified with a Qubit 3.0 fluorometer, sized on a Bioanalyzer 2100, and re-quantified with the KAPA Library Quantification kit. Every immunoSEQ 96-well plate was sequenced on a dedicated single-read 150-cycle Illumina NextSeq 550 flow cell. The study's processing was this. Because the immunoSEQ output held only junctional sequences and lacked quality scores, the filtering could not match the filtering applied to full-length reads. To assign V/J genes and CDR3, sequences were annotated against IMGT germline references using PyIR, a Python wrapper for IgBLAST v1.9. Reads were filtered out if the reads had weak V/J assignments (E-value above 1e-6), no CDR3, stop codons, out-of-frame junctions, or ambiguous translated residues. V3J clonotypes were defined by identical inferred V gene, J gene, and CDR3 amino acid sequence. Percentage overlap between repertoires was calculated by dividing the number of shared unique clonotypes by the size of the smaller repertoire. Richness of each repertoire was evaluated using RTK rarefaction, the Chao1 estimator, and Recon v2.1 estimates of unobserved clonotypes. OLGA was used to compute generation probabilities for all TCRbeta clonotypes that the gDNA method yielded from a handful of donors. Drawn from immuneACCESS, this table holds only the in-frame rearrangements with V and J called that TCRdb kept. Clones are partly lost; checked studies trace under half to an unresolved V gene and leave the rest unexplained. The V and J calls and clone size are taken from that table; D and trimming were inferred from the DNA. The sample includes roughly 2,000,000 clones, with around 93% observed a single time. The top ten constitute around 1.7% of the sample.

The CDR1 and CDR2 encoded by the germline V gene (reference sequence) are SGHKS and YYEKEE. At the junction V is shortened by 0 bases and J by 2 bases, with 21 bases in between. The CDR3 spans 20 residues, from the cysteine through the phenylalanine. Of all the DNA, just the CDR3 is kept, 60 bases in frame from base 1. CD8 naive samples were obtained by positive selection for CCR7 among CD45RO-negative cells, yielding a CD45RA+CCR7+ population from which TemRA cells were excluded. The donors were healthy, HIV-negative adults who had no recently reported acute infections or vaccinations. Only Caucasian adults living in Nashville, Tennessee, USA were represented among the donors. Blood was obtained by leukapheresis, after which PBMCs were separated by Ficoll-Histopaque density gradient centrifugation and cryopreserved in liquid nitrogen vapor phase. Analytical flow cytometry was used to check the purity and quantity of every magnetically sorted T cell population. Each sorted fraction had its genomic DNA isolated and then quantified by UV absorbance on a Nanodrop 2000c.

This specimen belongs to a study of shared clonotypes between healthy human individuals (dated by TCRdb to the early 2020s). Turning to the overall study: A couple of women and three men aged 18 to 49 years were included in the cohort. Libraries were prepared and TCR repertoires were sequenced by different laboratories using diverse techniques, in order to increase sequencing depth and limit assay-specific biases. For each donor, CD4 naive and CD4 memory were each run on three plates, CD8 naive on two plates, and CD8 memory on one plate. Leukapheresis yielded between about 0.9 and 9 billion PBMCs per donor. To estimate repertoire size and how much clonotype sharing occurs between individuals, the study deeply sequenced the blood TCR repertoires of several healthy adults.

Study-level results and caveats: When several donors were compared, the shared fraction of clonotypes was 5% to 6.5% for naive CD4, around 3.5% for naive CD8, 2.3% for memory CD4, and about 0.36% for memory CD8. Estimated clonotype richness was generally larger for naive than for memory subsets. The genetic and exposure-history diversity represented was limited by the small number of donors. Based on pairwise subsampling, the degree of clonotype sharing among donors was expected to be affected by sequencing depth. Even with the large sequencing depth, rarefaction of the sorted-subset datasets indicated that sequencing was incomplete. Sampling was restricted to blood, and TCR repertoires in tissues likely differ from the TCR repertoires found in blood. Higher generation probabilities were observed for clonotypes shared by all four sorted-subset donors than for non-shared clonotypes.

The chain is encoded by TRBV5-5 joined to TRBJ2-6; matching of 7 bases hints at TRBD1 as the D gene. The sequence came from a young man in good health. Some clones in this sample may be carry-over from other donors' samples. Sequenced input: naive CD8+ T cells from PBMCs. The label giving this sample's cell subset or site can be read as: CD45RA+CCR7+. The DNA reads TGTGCCAGCAGCTTGGGGACTATTCTCCAGACAGGGCCTGGGGCCAACGTCCTGACTTTC. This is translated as CASSLGTILQTGPGANVLTF.